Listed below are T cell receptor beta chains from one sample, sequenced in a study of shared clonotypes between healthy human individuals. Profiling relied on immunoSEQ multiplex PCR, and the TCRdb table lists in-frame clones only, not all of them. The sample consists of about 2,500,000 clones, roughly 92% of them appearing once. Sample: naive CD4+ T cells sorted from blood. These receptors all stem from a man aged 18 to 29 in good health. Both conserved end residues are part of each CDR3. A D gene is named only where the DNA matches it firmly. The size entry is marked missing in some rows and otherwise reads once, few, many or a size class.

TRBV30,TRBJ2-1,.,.,TGTGCCTGGAGTGTTGGAGGGGTAGCCTACAATGAGCAGTTCTTC,CAWSVGGVAYNEQFF
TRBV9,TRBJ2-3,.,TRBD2,TGTGCCAGCAGCGTAGGGACTAGCGGGAAGGGAGATACGCAGTATTTT,CASSVGTSGKGDTQYF
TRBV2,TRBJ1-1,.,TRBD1,TGTGCCAGCTCTGGGGACAGGGGTTGGACTGAAGCTTTCTTT,CASSGDRGWTEAFF
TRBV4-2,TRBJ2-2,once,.,TGTGCCAGCAGCCCCACTAAAGGGTTGGGCGGGGAGCTGTTTTTT,CASSPTKGLGGELFF
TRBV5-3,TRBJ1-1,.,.,TGTGCCAGAAGCGCGATCGGAGGGGACACTGAAGCTTTCTTT,CARSAIGGDTEAFF
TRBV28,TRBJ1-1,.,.,TGTGCCAGCCATGGGACTCCCGAAGCTTTCTTT,CASHGTPEAFF
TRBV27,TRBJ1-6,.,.,TGTGCCAGCAGTTTAGTAGGTAGCTCCTATAATTCACCCCTCCACTTT,CASSLVGSSYNSPLHF
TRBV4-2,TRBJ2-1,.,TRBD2,TGTGCCAGCAGCCAAGATCCCACTGTAATAGCGGGACTCAATGAGCAGTTCTTC,CASSQDPTVIAGLNEQFF
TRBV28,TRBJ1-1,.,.,TGTGCCAGCAGTTTGCAGTGGACGAACACTGAAGCTTTCTTT,CASSLQWTNTEAFF
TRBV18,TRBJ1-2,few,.,TGTGCCAGCTCACCCAGTACAGGGACTAACTATGGCTACACCTTC,CASSPSTGTNYGYTF
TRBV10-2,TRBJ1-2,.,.,TGCGCCAGCAGTGCAAGAGTGGACTATGGCTACACCTTC,CASSARVDYGYTF
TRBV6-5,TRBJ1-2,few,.,TGTGCCAGCAGTTACGACAGAATCTATGGCTACACCTTC,CASSYDRIYGYTF
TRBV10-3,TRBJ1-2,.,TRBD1,TGTGCCATCAGCCCCGGGACAGGGGATCATGGCTACACCTTC,CAISPGTGDHGYTF